The 9 T cell receptor beta chains below all came from one sample that was sequenced in a study of blood T cells in healthy people across ages. It was with a sample-barcoded 5' primer and a J-beta primer mix that a second PCR of about 7 to 12 cycles was run. TCRdb itself ran the 5' RACE reads through MiXCR, one entry per CDR3 protein. The data hold around 900,000 distinct CDR3 sequences, with around 30% observed a single time. The sample was blood. These receptors were collected from a woman aged 80 or over in good health.

This clonotype was counted a single time. At one end the junction does not follow the germline gene, possibly because of a read error. The chain recombines TRBV6-2 or TRBV6-3 with TRBJ2-7; 9 bases fit TRBD1. Germline V gene sequence: CDR1 MNHEY, CDR2 SVGEGT. CDR3 size: 13 residues. CDR3 DNA sequence: TGTGCCGGCAGTCCGACAGGGGGCTACGAGCAGTACTTC. Translation: CAGSPTGGYEQYF.

The chain is built from TRBV28 and TRBJ2-1; D is unresolved. With 5 bases removed from V and 2 bases from J, the gap between germline ends came to 16 bases. The CDR3 runs 16 residues. Germline V gene lookup returns CDR1 MDHEN and CDR2 SYDVKM. The chain's CDR3 is CASSPVDSSAYNEQFF. The CDR3 DNA sequence: TGTGCCAGCAGTCCTGTTGATTCTAGTGCCTACAATGAGCAGTTCTTC.

Only a few counts were recorded for this clonotype. The chain employs TRBV12-5 and TRBJ2-5; D is possibly TRBD1 (6 bases). Germline assignment: CDR1 LGHNT and CDR2 FRNRAP. Trimming took off 3 bases at V and 11 bases at J, with 22 bases between the two ends. This CDR3 spans 15 amino acids. CDR3 in amino acids: CASGLGIQGGSEQYF. DNA of the CDR3: TGTGCTAGTGGTTTAGGGATACAGGGTGGGAGTGAGCAGTACTTC.

Comments on this clonotype: Just one base apart from a much larger clone, this may be a read error. The CDR3 DNA reads as TGTGCCAGCAGTGATTTGACAGCCTCCTCCTACGAGCAGTTCTTC. Protein: CASSDLTASSYEQFF. The chain recombines TRBV28 with TRBJ2-1; possibly TRBD1 for D (5 bases). This CDR3 has 15 amino acids. CDR1 MDHEN and CDR2 SYDVKM come from the germline V gene. V lost 5 bases and J lost 10, with 21 bases in between.

This clonotype was counted ten times or more. This rearrangement joins TRBV7-2 to TRBJ2-1; 7 bases are shared with TRBD1. The germline V gene has CDR1 SGHTA and CDR2 FQGNSA. The CDR3 is made up of 12 amino acids. The J segment lost 15 bases and the V segment lost 1 base, leaving 6 bases of the junction unmatched. The CDR3 DNA reads as TGTGCCAGCAGCTTAGAGACAGGGCGTCGGTTCTTC. Translating gives CASSLETGRRFF. Complete variable domain (other parts from reference TRBV7-2 and TRBJ2-1): GAGVSQSPSNKVTEKGKDVELRCDPISGHTALYWYRQSLGQGLEFLIYFQGNSAPDKSGLPSDRFSAERTGGSVSTLTIQRTQQEDSAVYLCASSLETGRRFFGPGTRLTVL.

The CDR3 here is CASSDPRGTSSYNEQFF. The CDR3 DNA sequence: TGCGCCAGCAGTGACCCACGAGGGACAAGCTCCTACAATGAGCAGTTCTTC. The chain carries TRBV10-1 and TRBJ2-1, with D perhaps matching TRBD1 (6 bases). The germline V gene has CDR1 WNHNN and CDR2 SYGVQD (reference sequence). This CDR3 comprises 17 residues. The V and J ends lost 3 bases and 0 bases respectively, with 15 bases between them.

The rearrangement uses TRBV12-3 or TRBV12-4 and TRBJ2-1; D is unresolved. The closer fit of TRBJ2-7 to the DNA end suggests the J call may be wrong. The CDR3 extends over 15 amino acids. The DNA for the CDR3 is TGTGCCAGCAGTTTATTTCGAGATTCCTACAATGAGCAGTACTTC. Translation gives CASSLFRDSYNEQYF.

The chain recombines TRBV7-2 with TRBJ2-5; 8 bases are a match to TRBD1. J lost 11 bases, V lost 3 bases, and 5 bases had no gene match. Per the germline V gene, CDR1 is SGHTA and CDR2 is FQGNSA. The CDR3 spans 12 residues. The CDR3 DNA follows: TGTGCCAGCAGCTTCGGACAGGGTGGGCAGTACTTC. Its protein product is CASSFGQGGQYF.

The chain combines TRBV5-1 with TRBJ2-2; 9 positions match TRBD2. CDR1 is SGHRS, CDR2 YFSETQ, per germline. The CDR3 runs 16 residues. Trimming cost V 2 bases and J 3 bases; bases outside gene matches: 5. DNA of the CDR3: TGCGCCAGCAGCTTCGACCTAGCGGGGCACACCGGGGAGCTGTTTTTT. This codes for CASSFDLAGHTGELFF.